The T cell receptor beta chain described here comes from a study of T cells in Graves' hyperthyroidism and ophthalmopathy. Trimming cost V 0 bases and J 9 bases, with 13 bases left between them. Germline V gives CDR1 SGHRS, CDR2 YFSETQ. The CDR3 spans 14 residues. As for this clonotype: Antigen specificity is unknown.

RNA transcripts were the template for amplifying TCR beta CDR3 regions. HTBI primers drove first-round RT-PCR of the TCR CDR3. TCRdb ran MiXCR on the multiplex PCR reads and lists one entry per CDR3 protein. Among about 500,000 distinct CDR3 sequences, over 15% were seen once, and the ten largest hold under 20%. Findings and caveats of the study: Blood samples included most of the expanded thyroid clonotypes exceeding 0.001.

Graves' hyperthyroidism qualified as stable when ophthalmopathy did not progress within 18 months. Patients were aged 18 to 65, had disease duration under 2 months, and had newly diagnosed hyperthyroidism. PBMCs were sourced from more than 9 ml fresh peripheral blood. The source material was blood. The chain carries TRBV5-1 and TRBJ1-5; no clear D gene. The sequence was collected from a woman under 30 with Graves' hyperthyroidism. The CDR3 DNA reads TGCGCCAGCAGCTTGGGGACCGGCCGGGGGCCCCAGCATTTT. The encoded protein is CASSLGTGRGPQHF.